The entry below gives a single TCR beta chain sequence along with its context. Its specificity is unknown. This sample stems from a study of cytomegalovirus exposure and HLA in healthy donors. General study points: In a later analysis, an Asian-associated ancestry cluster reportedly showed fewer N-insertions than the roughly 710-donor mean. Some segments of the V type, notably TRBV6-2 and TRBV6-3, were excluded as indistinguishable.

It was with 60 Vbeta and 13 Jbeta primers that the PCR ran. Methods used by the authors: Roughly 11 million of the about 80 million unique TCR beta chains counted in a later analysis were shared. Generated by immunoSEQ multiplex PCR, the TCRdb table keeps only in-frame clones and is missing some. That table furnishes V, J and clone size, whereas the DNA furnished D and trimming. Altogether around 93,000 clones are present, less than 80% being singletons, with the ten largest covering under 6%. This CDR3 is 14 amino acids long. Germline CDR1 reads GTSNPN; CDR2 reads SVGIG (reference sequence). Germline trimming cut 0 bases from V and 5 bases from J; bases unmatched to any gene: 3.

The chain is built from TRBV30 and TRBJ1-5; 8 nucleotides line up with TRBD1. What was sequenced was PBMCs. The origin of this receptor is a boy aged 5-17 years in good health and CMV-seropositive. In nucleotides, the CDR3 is TGTGCCTGGAGTGTCACAGGGGGGGATCAGCCCCAGCATTTT. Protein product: CAWSVTGGDQPQHF.